This T cell receptor beta chain derives from a study of blood T cell repertoires in COVID-19. The CDR3 has 14 residues. The germline V and J ends were trimmed by 5 bases and 6 bases, with 14 bases remaining between them. Germline V gene sequence: CDR1 SEHNR, CDR2 FQNEAQ (reference sequence). Profiling relied on immunoSEQ multiplex PCR, and the TCRdb table lists in-frame clones only, not all of them. The profile covers over 80,000 clones, with approximately 90% appearing a single time and approximately 8.9% taken by the ten largest. The chain joins TRBV7-9 to TRBJ1-5, with D possibly matching TRBD1 (6 bases). The sample comprised peripheral blood. The receptor comes from a man in his forties or fifties with acute or convalescent COVID-19. CDR3 in DNA: TGTGCCAGCAGCCCCACCGCCAGGGGTCAGCCCCAGCATTTT. Its translation is CASSPTARGQPQHF. Complete variable domain (other parts from reference TRBV7-9 and TRBJ1-5): DTGVSQNPRHKITKRGQNVTFRCDPISEHNRLYWYRQTLGQGPEFLTYFQNEAQLEKSRLLSDRFSAERPKGSFSTLEIQRTEQGDSAMYLCASSPTARGQPQHFGDGTRLSIL.